This entry concerns a single T cell receptor (beta chain). Each gene name is a mouse one. The read ends 1 residue before the CDR3 terminus; that terminus is restored from the germline J gene. Sequenced by immunoSEQ multiplex PCR; TCRdb stores in-frame clones only, minus some. The sample has some 1,000 clones, around 46% seen once. The data originate from a study of tissue T cells after allogeneic stem cell transplantation. Regarding time point: mouse harvest day 14 after allogeneic transplant. The graft held 10^6 splenic CD5+ T cells and 10^7 T-cell-depleted bone marrow cells. Germline V CDR1 and CDR2: KGHPV, FQNQEV (reference sequence). The germline V and J ends were trimmed by 2 bases and 0 bases, with 7 bases remaining between them. The CDR3 sequence is 14 residues long.

The rearrangement joins TRBV26 to TRBJ1-1; D not resolved. Sequenced sample: spleen. The sequence derives from a female BALB/c mouse given C57BL/6 T cells with graft-versus-host disease after an allogeneic hematopoietic cell transplant. The CDR3 DNA, read in part, is TGTGCCAGCAGTCTGCACAATGCAAACACAGAAGTCTTC. Translation gives CASSLHNANTEVF. The complete CDR3 reads CASSLHNANTEVFF.